Here is one T cell receptor beta chain with its context. Produced via immunoSEQ multiplex PCR; TCRdb's table is partial and in-frame only. This sample carries approximately 30,000 clones, roughly nine tenths of them seen once, and the ten largest clones take under 9.5%. This specimen comes from a study of PD-L1 blockade in urothelial cancer. Study background: Most of the 29 patients were men who had bladder-origin urothelial cancer.

Regarding time point: peripheral blood 6 weeks after treatment start. Metastatic or locally advanced urothelial carcinoma was present in the patients. Germline V gene sequence: CDR1 SGHRS, CDR2 YFSETQ. The CDR3 length is 14 residues. The trim removed 4 bases at V and 6 bases at J, leaving 10 bases unmatched. The source was PBMCs, collected around atezolizumab (anti-PD-L1) treatment. The genes are TRBV5-1 and TRBJ2-7, with 7 bases that match TRBD1. The receptor was isolated from a man older than 75 with urothelial cancer. The CDR3: CASSPDRERGEQYF. CDR3 sequence (DNA): TGCGCCAGCAGCCCCGACAGGGAAAGGGGCGAGCAGTACTTC.